This passage covers 20 T cell receptor beta chains from one sample sequenced in a study of T-cell memory formation after mild COVID-19. Via MiXCR, TCRdb re-called the 5' RACE reads, giving one row per CDR3 protein. In the table there are more than 250,000 distinct CDR3 sequences, approximately 15% of which are singletons. Sequenced: PBMCs or a T cell subset sorted from them (not recorded which). These receptors were obtained from a man younger than 35 who had mild COVID-19 (a few samples of this study predate the infection). Cell type and time point are not known.

The chain has TRBV6-5 and TRBJ2-2, with 9 bases fitting TRBD1. J gave up 7 bases and V 2 bases, and 5 bases lay outside the gene matches. Germline V gives CDR1 MNHEY, CDR2 SVGAGI. The CDR3 contains 15 residues. CDR3 DNA sequence: TGTGCCAGCAGTTACCTGGACAGGGGAGGCGGGGAGCTGTTTTTT. Translating it yields CASSYLDRGGGELFF.

This clonotype occurred once. The gene calls are TRBV7-3 and TRBJ1-1; 10 bases agree with TRBD1. The CDR3 spans 16 residues. Trimming removed 3 bases from V and 0 bases from J; junction bases left unmatched: 4. Germline lookup yields CDR1 SGHTA and CDR2 FQGTGA. The chain's CDR3 is CASSFDRGRLNTEAFF. CDR3 nucleotide sequence: TGTGCCAGCAGCTTCGACAGGGGGCGGTTGAACACTGAAGCTTTCTTT.

This clonotype was seen more than once but under ten times. The chain combines TRBV21-1 with TRBJ2-3; the table gives TRBD1 as D, unverified against the DNA. TRBV21-1 represents a pseudogene. The CDR3 consists of 19 residues. The CDR3, as DNA: TGTGCCAGCAGCAGACGGGCCCCAGGGAACAGGACTAGCACAGATACGCAGTATTTT. Encoded protein: CASSRRAPGNRTSTDTQYF.

The sample holds a few counts of this clonotype. The rearrangement links TRBV15 to TRBJ2-4, with 12 positions matching TRBD2. The trim removed 5 bases at V and 0 bases at J, leaving 5 bases unmatched. The CDR3 length is 17 residues. In germline, CDR1 is LNHNV, CDR2 YYDKDF (reference sequence). DNA of the CDR3: TGTGCCACCAGCCTACTAGCGGGAGGACTAGCCAAAAACATTCAGTACTTC. Its translation: CATSLLAGGLAKNIQYF. Full variable domain (rest looked up from reference TRBV15 and TRBJ2-4): DAMVIQNPRYQVTQFGKPVTLSCSQTLNHNVMYWYQQKSSQAPKLLFHYYDKDFNNEADTPDNFQSRRPNTSFCFLDIRSPGLGDTAMYLCATSLLAGGLAKNIQYFGAGTRLSVL.

This clonotype was detected ten times or more. The chain employs TRBV7-3 and TRBJ2-1, with D tentatively TRBD1 (6 bases). The CDR3 runs 13 residues. Germline V gene sequence: CDR1 SGHTA, CDR2 FQGTGA. The germline V and J ends were trimmed by 5 bases and 7 bases, with 12 bases remaining between them. The CDR3 DNA reads as TGTGCCAGCAGCCAACAGGGCGGTAATGAGCAGTTCTTC. Translation gives CASSQQGGNEQFF.

The rearrangement links TRBV6-2 or TRBV6-3 to TRBJ2-2; D is undetermined. CDR1 and CDR2 (germline): MNHEY, SVGEGT. The CDR3 length is 14 residues. Deletions cut 2 bases from V and 2 bases from J, with 6 bases between. CDR3 bases: TGTGCCAGCAGTTACCAACTAAACACCGGGGAGCTGTTTTTT. This sequence encodes CASSYQLNTGELFF.

This clonotype was observed a single time. The rearrangement joins TRBV3-1 to TRBJ2-7; D is possibly TRBD1 (5 bases). CDR1 and CDR2 from the germline V gene are LGHDT and YNNKEL (reference sequence). This CDR3 comprises 13 residues. V dropped 4 bases and J dropped 2 bases, with 9 bases sitting between them. CDR3 nucleotides: TGTGCCAGCAGCCCGACACAGGCCTACGAGCAGTACTTC. It translates to CASSPTQAYEQYF.

This clonotype was counted a few times. The V and J genes are TRBV10-3 and TRBJ2-3; TRBD1 matches at 9 bases. The V and J ends lost 3 bases and 1 base, in that order; junction bases with no gene match: 2. The CDR3 has 15 amino acids. The germline gives CDR1 ENHRY, CDR2 SYGVKD. The CDR3 spells CAISDWTGGTDTQYF. CDR3 nucleotide sequence: TGTGCCATCAGTGATTGGACAGGGGGCACAGATACGCAGTATTTT.

This clonotype was seen only a few times. V usage is TRBV3-1 and J usage is TRBJ1-1; D may be TRBD1 (6 bases). The CDR3 has 16 amino acids. V gave up 0 bases and J gave up 4 bases, with 15 bases separating them. Germline lookup yields CDR1 LGHDT and CDR2 YNNKEL (reference sequence). CDR3 region: CASSQDFLGGLTEAFF. CDR3 coding DNA: TGTGCCAGCAGCCAAGATTTCCTCGGGGGCCTCACTGAAGCTTTCTTT.

This clonotype has more than one count but fewer than ten. This chain uses TRBV7-2 with TRBJ2-5, with D perhaps given as TRBD1 or TRBD2 (5 bases each). There are 16 residues in the CDR3. Germline CDR1 SGHTA, CDR2 FQGNSA. V dropped 1 base and J dropped 4 bases, with 16 bases sitting between them. This CDR3 is CASSLGRDAWGETQYF. The CDR3 DNA follows: TGTGCCAGCAGCTTAGGAAGGGACGCGTGGGGAGAGACCCAGTACTTC.

This clonotype has just a few counts. The chain links TRBV2 to TRBJ2-3, with D perhaps TRBD1 (6 bases). Germline CDR1 and CDR2: SNHLY and FYNNEI. The CDR3 totals 14 residues. V lost 4 bases and J 2 bases, leaving 10 bases between the germline ends. CDR3 protein: CASSVAGDTDTQYF. The CDR3 DNA reads as TGTGCCAGCAGTGTCGCAGGGGACACAGATACGCAGTATTTT.

This clonotype has only a few counts. The V gene is TRBV29-1, the J gene TRBJ2-5; D not resolved. In germline, CDR1 is SQVTM, CDR2 ANQGSEA. V dropped 6 bases and J dropped 4 bases, with 9 bases sitting between them. The length of the CDR3 is 11 residues. The chain's CDR3 is CSVRRRETQYF. The CDR3 coding sequence is TGCAGCGTCAGGAGAAGAGAGACCCAGTACTTC.

This chain uses TRBV10-3 with TRBJ1-2; D is unclear. Germline CDR1 ENHRY, CDR2 SYGVKD. Trimming took 6 bases from V and 6 from J, leaving 14 bases between them. The CDR3 contains 13 residues. The CDR3 here is CAIRSDSLDGYTF. DNA of the CDR3: TGTGCCATCAGGTCTGATTCGTTAGATGGCTACACCTTC.

In this sample, this clonotype turned up a few times. CDR3: CASFRGAGAETQYF. In DNA, the CDR3 is TGTGCCAGCTTTCGGGGGGCCGGAGCAGAGACCCAGTACTTC. The chain joins TRBV2 to TRBJ2-5, with D perhaps TRBD2 (7 bases). Germline V gene lookup returns CDR1 SNHLY and CDR2 FYNNEI. V gave up 8 bases and J gave up 4 bases, with 17 bases separating them. The CDR3 is made up of 14 amino acids.

This clonotype was counted between two and nine times. J is TRBJ2-5 and V is TRBV20-1, with 11 bases fitting TRBD2. CDR1 and CDR2 (germline): DFQATT, SNEGSKA (reference sequence). Trimming cost V 3 bases and J 1 base; bases outside gene matches: 4. The CDR3 loop spans 15 amino acids. CDR3 sequence: CSARPTSGGQETQYF. The CDR3 bases are TGCAGTGCTAGGCCCACTAGCGGGGGCCAAGAGACCCAGTACTTC.

This clonotype was detected only a few times. This chain links TRBV5-1 with TRBJ2-1; D remains ambiguous. The V end lost 6 bases, the J end lost 6 bases, and 13 bases lay between the germline ends. The V gene's germline CDR1 is SGHRS and CDR2 YFSETQ. The CDR3 has 13 residues. CDR3 region: CASNEPPVNEQFF. The DNA for the CDR3 is TGCGCCAGCAACGAACCCCCGGTCAATGAGCAGTTCTTC.

There are a few counts of this clonotype. V and J are TRBV6-1 and TRBJ1-2; maybe TRBD1 (6 bases). The germline V and J ends were trimmed by 1 base and 7 bases, with 13 bases remaining between them. Germline CDR1 and CDR2: MNHNS and SASEGT. The CDR3 covers 14 residues. CDR3 bases: TGTGCCAGCAGTGAAGGGCCAGGGGTACGTGGCTACACCTTC. The encoded protein is CASSEGPGVRGYTF.

This clonotype was recorded many times. The V and J genes are TRBV6-5 and TRBJ2-1, with TRBD2 as a possible D gene (5 bases). V dropped 6 bases and J dropped 6 bases, with 12 bases sitting between them. Germline V CDR1 and CDR2: MNHEY, SVGAGI. This CDR3 spans 13 amino acids. CDR3 protein: CASRYVGGNEQFF. CDR3 DNA sequence: TGTGCCAGCAGATATGTTGGAGGCAATGAGCAGTTCTTC.

The J gene is TRBJ2-7, the V gene TRBV27; TRBD2 aligns across 7 bases. V was clipped by 2 bases and J by 4 bases; unmatched bases: 8. Per germline, CDR1 MNHEY and CDR2 SMNVEV (reference sequence). The CDR3 consists of 15 residues. The CDR3 loop is CASSLGQGGRYEQYF. CDR3 nucleotides: TGTGCCAGCAGTTTAGGCCAGGGAGGGAGGTACGAGCAGTACTTC.

In this sample, this clonotype turned up a few times. The CDR3 region is CASTPDRDQETQYF. Here the CDR3 DNA reads TGCGCCAGCACTCCCGACAGGGACCAAGAGACCCAGTACTTC. This rearrangement joins TRBV5-1 to TRBJ2-5; 7 bases are shared with TRBD1. The length of the CDR3 is 14 residues. Trimming cost V 6 bases and J 0 bases; bases outside gene matches: 5. Germline V CDR1 and CDR2: SGHRS, YFSETQ.